These T cell receptor beta chains were read from a single sample in a study of blood T cell repertoires in COVID-19. TCRdb's copy holds only in-frame clones and misses some; the assay was immunoSEQ multiplex PCR. The sample yields 180,000 or so clones, around 85% seen once. Material for sequencing was peripheral blood. Receptors were obtained from a man aged 45 to 65 who had recovered from COVID-19. CDR3s include the opening cysteine and the closing phenylalanine or tryptophan. The order of the fields is CDR3 DNA, CDR3 protein, V gene, clone size, J gene, D gene. The D gene is left open where the match is weak. Size tells how often a clone was seen (once, few, many) or the class of an expanded clone, and some rows leave it out.

TGTGCCTGGAGCCCGCGGTTAGGCCGGACAGGTGTATGGGGCTACACCTTC,CAWSPRLGRTGVWGYTF,TRBV30,.,TRBJ1-2,TRBD1
TGTGCCAGCAGCCCTGTCTTGAACACTGAAGCTTTCTTT,CASSPVLNTEAFF,TRBV5-6,.,TRBJ1-1,.
TGCGCCAGCAGGAATGGACAGGGGGCGTGGAATGAGCAGTTCTTC,CASRNGQGAWNEQFF,TRBV5-1,.,TRBJ2-1,TRBD1
TGTGCCAGCAGTGAAGGGACAGGGTACCGCGAGCAGTACTTC,CASSEGTGYREQYF,TRBV6-1,.,TRBJ2-7,TRBD1
TGTGCCAGCAGTCGCGGACAGGGGAATTCACCCCTCCACTTT,CASSRGQGNSPLHF,TRBV7-3,few,TRBJ1-6,TRBD1
TGTGCCAGCAGCCAAGAACCCCAGGGTGCTGGAAACACCATATATTTT,CASSQEPQGAGNTIYF,TRBV3-1/TRBV3-2,few,TRBJ1-3,.
TGTGCCAGCAGCTCCGGGACTAGCGGGAGGGCCGCCTCCTACGAGCAGTACTTC,CASSSGTSGRAASYEQYF,TRBV11-3,.,TRBJ2-7,TRBD2
TGTGCCAGCAGTGAAGTTGCGGGGCACCTCTACGAGCAGTACTTC,CASSEVAGHLYEQYF,TRBV6-1,.,TRBJ2-7,.
TGTGCCAGCAGTTGTAATCGGACACCTACCTACGAGCAGTACTTC,CASSCNRTPTYEQYF,TRBV6-5,.,TRBJ2-7,.
TGTGCCACCAGTGATGCCGGGACAGGCTCGAGCGAGCAGTACTTC,CATSDAGTGSSEQYF,TRBV24-1,.,TRBJ2-7,TRBD1